This T cell receptor beta chain was identified during a study of Graves' ophthalmopathy and Graves' hyperthyroidism. For repertoire sequencing, the TCR beta CDR3 regions were amplified from RNA transcripts. First-round RT-PCR with HTBI primers preceded a second-round multiplex PCR. TCRdb passed the multiplex PCR reads through MiXCR, listing each CDR3 protein once. The data contain a few hundred thousand distinct CDR3 sequences, approximately 18% of them singletons. Study observations and caveats: Blood also harbored most expanded thyroid clonotypes above 0.001 frequency.

Trimming cost V 1 base and J 3 bases, with 10 bases left between them. Germline values: CDR1 LNHDA, CDR2 SQIVND (reference sequence). CDR3 length: 14 amino acids. There are many counts of this clonotype. The antigen is not known. Stable hyperthyroidism meant no progression to ophthalmopathy within 18 months of follow-up. Eligible hyperthyroidism cases comprised new diagnoses of under 2 months' duration in individuals aged 18 to 65. This sequence originates from an adult woman with stable Graves' hyperthyroidism. V gene TRBV19 combines with J gene TRBJ2-7; weak D call: TRBD2 (5 bases). The sequencing sample was made of peripheral blood. CDR3 amino acids: CASSIGGNLYEQYF. The CDR3 region has the DNA TGTGCCAGTAGTATAGGAGGGAATCTCTACGAGCAGTACTTC.